This entry features one T cell receptor beta chain sequence. Its antigen is not identified. This specimen belongs to a study of shared clonotypes between healthy human individuals. Broader study findings: In general, naive subsets displayed greater estimated richness than memory subsets did. In this cohort, only blood was sampled, and tissue repertoires likely differ.

Measured with immunoSEQ multiplex PCR; TCRdb has only the in-frame clones, and not every one. The sample consists of hundreds of thousands of clones, 95% of them appearing once. CD45RO-negative cells were positively selected for CCR7, leaving out terminally differentiated effector memory CD45RA+ cells. The donors were adults (healthy and HIV-negative) with no recent acute infections or vaccinations. This CDR3 spans 13 amino acids. Per the germline V gene, CDR1 is SGHVS and CDR2 is FQNEAQ. Trimming removed 8 bases at V and 2 bases at J, with 13 bases between. The chain combines TRBV7-8 with TRBJ2-7, with D tentatively TRBD1 (6 bases). Sequencing input: naive CD8+ T cells sorted from blood. The sequence came from a young woman in good health. CDR3 bases: TGTGCCAGCTCTGGACAGCTGACCTACGAGCAGTACTTC. As protein: CASSGQLTYEQYF.